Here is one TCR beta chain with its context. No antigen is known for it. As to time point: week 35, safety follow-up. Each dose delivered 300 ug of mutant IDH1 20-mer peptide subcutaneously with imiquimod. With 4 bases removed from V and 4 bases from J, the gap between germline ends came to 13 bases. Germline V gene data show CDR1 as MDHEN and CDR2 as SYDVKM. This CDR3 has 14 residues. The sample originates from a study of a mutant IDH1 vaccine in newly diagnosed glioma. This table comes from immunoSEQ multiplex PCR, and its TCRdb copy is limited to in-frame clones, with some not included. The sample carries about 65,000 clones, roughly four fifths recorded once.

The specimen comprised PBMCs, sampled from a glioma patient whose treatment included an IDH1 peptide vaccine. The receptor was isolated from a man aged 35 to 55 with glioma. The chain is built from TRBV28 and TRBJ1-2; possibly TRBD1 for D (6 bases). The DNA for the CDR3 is TGTGCCAGCAGTTCCACCAGGGGAGGCTATGGCTACACCTTC. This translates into CASSSTRGGYGYTF.